This T cell receptor beta chain was identified in a study of T cell repertoires in ileal Crohn's disease (dated by TCRdb to about 2019). Context from the whole study: The median duration of disease was around 7.3 years, and at the time of surgery around 40% of patients were active smokers. Surgery was performed for a complication in all patients, with stricturing disease in about 61% and penetrating disease in approximately 40%. About half of the patients received postoperative therapy: ten to eleven received thiopurines and over 15 received anti-TNF agents. TCR repertoire analysis was performed in about 59 Crohn's disease patients drawn from a prospective multicentre cohort. The study was conducted in parallel with a multicentre cohort built to find predictors of early endoscopic recurrence after ileocolonic resection. Endoscopic postoperative recurrence was defined by a Rutgeerts score above i0. A total of around 150 mucosal samples from about 57 patients were sequenced, collected from several sites on the surgical specimen as well as at postoperative endoscopy. The study at large found these results: Sorted CD8 T cells carried more high-frequency clones than CD4 T cells, suggesting mucosal expansions were mainly CD8. Mucosal CD4 and CD8 T cells were sorted and sequenced only in a subgroup of patients, the size of which was not stated. Higher percentages of high-frequency clones at the time of surgery were linked to endoscopic recurrence, and every patient with clonality above 26.8% (18/57) had recurrence. Compared with non-smokers, patients who were active smokers at surgery showed a significantly higher proportion of clonal expansions (about 25% vs 20%, p=0.02).

About 500 nanograms of biopsy DNA per sample were submitted for commercial TCRB immunosequencing. A two-step, amplification bias-controlled multiplex PCR was used by Adaptive Biotechnology to amplify CDR3 regions from genomic DNA. Primers covering every V and J gene segment were used in the first PCR, while barcodes and Illumina adapters were added in the second PCR. An Illumina instrument was used to sequence the CDR3 libraries. The authors' pipeline ran thus. The analysis drew on both the pipelines supplied by the vendor and custom analysis of the raw data in R/Bioconductor running R version 3.3.0. Clonality, which ranges from 0 to 1, was calculated as the inverse of the normalised Shannon entropy across all productive clones. High-frequency clones were defined as the share of the repertoire occupied by the top 100 clones, with only clones passing a 95% confidence test being retained. Repertoire diversity was measured with the Simpson index, and overlap between samples was measured with the Morisita-Horn index. This immuneACCESS table, as held by TCRdb, lists in-frame sequences with V and J called but not all clones. Of the missing ones, under half trace to an unresolved V gene in checked studies; the others have no known cause. That table gives V, J and clone size, and the DNA gave D and trimming. In all, the sample holds approximately 11,000 clones, and about 70% of those were seen once. The ten largest clones capture approximately 4.2% of the sample.

Adults with ileal or ileocolonic Crohn's disease and an indication for ileocolonic resection were eligible for inclusion. Before DNA extraction, whole ileal mucosal biopsies were kept frozen at -80 degrees C. Genomic DNA was extracted from frozen whole biopsies using a TRizol-based method and was quantified with a NanoDrop 2000 spectrophotometer. Details on this clone: Which antigen it targets is not known. Base quality data are lacking; no much larger clone is found one base away.

V loses 3 bases at its end and J loses 10 bases; junction bases beyond the gene matches: 14. Inclusive of the bounding cysteine and phenylalanine, the CDR3 is 16 residues long. Of all the DNA, just the CDR3 is kept, 48 bases in frame from base 1. The CDR1 and CDR2 encoded by the germline V gene are MDHEN and SYDVKM. This receptor chain uses TRBV28 and TRBJ2-3, and TRBD2 matches 9 of the central bases. The receptor was derived from an adult with Crohn's disease. Material for sequencing was ileal tissue. The sequenced DNA: TGTGCCAGCAGTTTTTCAGGCGGGACTAGCCTACGGGCGCAGTATTTT. Its amino acids are CASSFSGGTSLRAQYF. Where the CDR3 stops, the reference TRBV28 and TRBJ2-3 genes take over; the full variable domain is DVKVTQSSRYLVKRTGEKVFLECVQDMDHENMFWYRQDPGLGLRLIYFSYDVKMKEKGDIPEGYSVSREKKERFSLILESASTNQTSMYLCASSFSGGTSLRAQYFGPGTRLTVL.